This TCR beta chain originates from a study of blood T cell repertoires in COVID-19. Study in general: PBMCs, B-cell-depleted T cells, or T cells were the source of the cDNA or gDNA that made up the material.

Participants spanned ages about 18 to 100 years and resided in about two dozen US areas. Participant reports of clinical history set cohort assignment. In the 2 weeks before study entry, exposed participants met a COVID-19 case, which was PCR-confirmed or clinician-diagnosed. Using immunoSEQ multiplex PCR, the repertoire was profiled, and TCRdb retains in-frame clones only, with some absent. The sample consists of fewer than 350,000 clones, around 93% of them appearing once. CDR1 is SEHNR, CDR2 FQNEAQ, per germline (reference sequence). CDR3 length: 13 residues. Trimming took 1 base from V and 10 from J; bases not matched to a gene: 4.

Sequencing input: PBMCs or T cells enriched from blood (not recorded which). The chain carries TRBV7-9 and TRBJ2-1; 7 nucleotides agree with TRBD2. The sequence was obtained from a man aged 40-50 years who had been exposed to COVID-19. This CDR3 is CASSLERGEEQFF. The CDR3 DNA follows: TGTGCCAGCAGCTTAGAGCGGGGCGAGGAGCAGTTCTTC. Full variable domain (missing parts from reference TRBV7-9 and TRBJ2-1): DTGVSQNPRHKITKRGQNVTFRCDPISEHNRLYWYRQTLGQGPEFLTYFQNEAQLEKSRLLSDRFSAERPKGSFSTLEIQRTEQGDSAMYLCASSLERGEEQFFGPGTRLTVL.